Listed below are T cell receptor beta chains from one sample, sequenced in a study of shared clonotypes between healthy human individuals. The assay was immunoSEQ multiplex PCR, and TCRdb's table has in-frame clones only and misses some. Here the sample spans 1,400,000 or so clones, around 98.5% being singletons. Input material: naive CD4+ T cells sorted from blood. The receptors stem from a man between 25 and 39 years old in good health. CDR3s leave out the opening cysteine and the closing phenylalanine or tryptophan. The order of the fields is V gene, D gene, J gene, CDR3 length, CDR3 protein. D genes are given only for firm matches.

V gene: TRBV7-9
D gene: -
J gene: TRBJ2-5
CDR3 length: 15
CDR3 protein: ASSLAQASRIQETQY

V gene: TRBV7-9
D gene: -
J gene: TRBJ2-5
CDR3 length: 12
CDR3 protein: ASSLQGGQETQY

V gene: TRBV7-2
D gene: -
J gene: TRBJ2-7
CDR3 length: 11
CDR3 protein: ASSLEWGLRQY

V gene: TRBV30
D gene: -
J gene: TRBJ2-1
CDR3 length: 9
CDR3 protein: AWSVGDEQF

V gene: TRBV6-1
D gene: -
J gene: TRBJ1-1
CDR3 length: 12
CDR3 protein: ASSGGGGFSEAF

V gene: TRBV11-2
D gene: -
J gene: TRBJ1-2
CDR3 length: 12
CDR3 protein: ASSLVAGNYGYT

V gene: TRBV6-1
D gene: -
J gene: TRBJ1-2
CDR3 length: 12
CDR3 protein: ASRRETGLIGYT

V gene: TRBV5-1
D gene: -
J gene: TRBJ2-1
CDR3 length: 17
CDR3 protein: ASSSRPAGGSEFRYEQF

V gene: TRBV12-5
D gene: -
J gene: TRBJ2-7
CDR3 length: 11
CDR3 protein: ASGPGHTYEQY

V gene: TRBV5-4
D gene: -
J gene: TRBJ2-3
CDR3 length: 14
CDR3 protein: ASSLAGGIITDTQY

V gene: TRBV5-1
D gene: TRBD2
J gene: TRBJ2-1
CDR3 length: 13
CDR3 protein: ASSSGLAGVGEQF

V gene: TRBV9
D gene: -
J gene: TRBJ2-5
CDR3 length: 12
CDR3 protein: ASSVGAVGETQY

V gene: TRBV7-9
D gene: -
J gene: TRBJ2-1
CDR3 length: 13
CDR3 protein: ASTARGKTYNEQF

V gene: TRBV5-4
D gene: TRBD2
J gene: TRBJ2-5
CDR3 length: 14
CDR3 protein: ASSLWREGSKETQY

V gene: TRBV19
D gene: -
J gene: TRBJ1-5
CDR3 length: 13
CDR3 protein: ASSIGGRRNQPQH